The 14 T cell receptor beta chains below come from one sample, sequenced in a study of regulatory T cells in long-lasting Graves disease. In building TCR beta libraries, iRepertoire HTBI primers were used together with Arm-PCR of CDR3 regions. From the multiplex PCR reads, TCRdb called clonotypes with MiXCR, one entry per CDR3 protein. The sample has around 230,000 distinct CDR3 sequences, 15% to 20% seen once. Time point specified: newly diagnosed GD, antithyroid drugs for less than 3 months. RNA from PBMCs was the source of the TCR library. The sequenced sample was peripheral blood mononuclear cells (PBMCs), obtained at new diagnosis, from a patient treated with antithyroid drugs. The receptors shown here come from a female donor with Graves disease.

This clonotype showed up many times. The chain carries TRBV6-1 and TRBJ2-3; D may be TRBD1 (5 bases). V dropped 6 bases and J dropped 5 bases, with 12 bases sitting between them. Per germline, CDR1 MNHNS and CDR2 SASEGT. The CDR3 consists of 13 residues. The CDR3 sequence: CASRGPLVDTQYF. Written as DNA, the CDR3 is TGTGCCAGCAGGGGGCCACTGGTAGATACGCAGTATTTT.

This clonotype was seen repeatedly, ten times or more. CDR3 DNA: TGCAGTGCTAGAGCCCAACTGGTGGCCACCGGGGAGCTGTTTTTT. Its translation: CSARAQLVATGELFF. V is TRBV20-1 and J is TRBJ2-2; D is uncertain. The V gene lost 1 base and the J gene lost 4 bases, with 13 bases spanning the gap. Germline V gene lookup returns CDR1 DFQATT and CDR2 SNEGSKA (reference sequence). CDR3 length equals 15 residues.

This clonotype was observed many times. This chain links TRBV2 with TRBJ1-1; D is possibly TRBD1 (6 bases). This CDR3 contains 13 residues. Germline V gene sequence: CDR1 SNHLY, CDR2 FYNNEI. Trimming removed 6 bases from V and 7 bases from J, with 15 bases in between. Here the CDR3 reads CASRGHGSLEAFF. Written as DNA, the CDR3 is TGTGCCAGCAGGGGACACGGATCTCTTGAAGCTTTCTTT.

This clonotype was counted ten times or more. J is TRBJ1-4 and V is TRBV20-1; tentative D call: TRBD1 (5 bases). Germline V gene data show CDR1 as DFQATT and CDR2 as SNEGSKA (reference sequence). The V and J ends lost 6 bases and 0 bases respectively, with 20 bases between them. The CDR3 is made up of 17 amino acids. The CDR3 DNA follows: TGCAGTGCCGAGCATAGGGACTTACTCACAACTAATGAAAAACTGTTTTTT. The encoded protein is CSAEHRDLLTTNEKLFF.

The chain recombines TRBV27 with TRBJ2-3; D gene ambiguous. This CDR3 spans 14 amino acids. The germline V and J ends were trimmed by 2 bases and 4 bases, with 10 bases remaining between them. CDR1 and CDR2 (germline): MNHEY, SMNVEV (reference sequence). CDR3 residues: CASSLRSWADTQYF. The CDR3 coding sequence is TGTGCCAGCAGTTTAAGGTCCTGGGCAGATACGCAGTATTTT.

The J gene is TRBJ1-2, the V gene TRBV7-2; tentatively, D is TRBD1 (6 bases). This CDR3 region has 14 residues. V gave up 3 bases and J gave up 7 bases, with 15 bases separating them. Germline CDR1 reads SGHTA; CDR2 reads FQGNSA. CDR3 sequence: CASSFTRTASGYTF. The CDR3 nucleotides read TGTGCCAGCAGCTTTACGCGGACAGCTTCTGGCTACACCTTC.

This clonotype was found many times. This sequence joins TRBV19 and TRBJ2-3; 14 nucleotides align to TRBD2. CDR1 is LNHDA and CDR2 is SQIVND in the germline V gene (reference sequence). Trimming took 9 bases from V and 3 from J; bases not matched to a gene: 8. This CDR3 has 16 amino acids. CDR3 residues: CASSGTSGRRTDTQYF. The CDR3 bases are TGTGCCAGCTCCGGGACTAGCGGGAGAAGGACAGATACGCAGTATTTT.

This clonotype was picked up many times. The chain employs TRBV6-1 and TRBJ2-3; 9 bases are a match to TRBD2. Germline V CDR1 and CDR2: MNHNS, SASEGT. This CDR3 spans 16 amino acids. Unmatched junction bases numbered 14, after V lost 10 bases and J lost 3 bases. This CDR3 reads CAIMLAGASGTDTQYF. In DNA form, the CDR3 reads TGTGCCATTATGTTAGCGGGAGCCTCCGGGACAGATACGCAGTATTTT.

This clonotype was seen a few times. The V and J genes are TRBV4-2 and TRBJ1-1; 8 bases map to TRBD1. Looked up from germline, CDR1 is LGHNA and CDR2 is YNFKEQ. The CDR3 loop spans 12 amino acids. V lost 4 bases, J lost 11 bases, and 6 bases stayed unmatched. Here the CDR3 reads CASSPTGEWAFF. Here the CDR3 DNA reads TGTGCCAGCAGCCCGACAGGGGAATGGGCTTTCTTT.

This clonotype was recorded many times. This sequence joins TRBV5-6 and TRBJ2-5, with TRBD2 identical over 7 bases. The CDR3 extends over 15 amino acids. CDR1 is SGHDT and CDR2 is YYEEEE in the germline V gene. V lost 1 base and J lost 4; bases outside the gene matches: 7. CDR3 DNA sequence: TGTGCCAGCAGCTTGATCCTAGCGGCAATAGAGACCCAGTACTTC. It translates to CASSLILAAIETQYF.

This clonotype was found many times. CDR3 DNA: TGTGCCAGCGGGCGGAGTTCACCCCTCCACTTT. This translates into CASGRSSPLHF. This rearrangement joins TRBV28 to TRBJ1-6; D ambiguous. The V and J ends lost 8 bases and 9 bases respectively, with 8 bases between them. The CDR3 runs 11 residues. Germline V gene data show CDR1 as MDHEN and CDR2 as SYDVKM. Using reference TRBV28 and TRBJ1-6 for the parts outside the CDR3, the full variable domain is DVKVTQSSRYLVKRTGEKVFLECVQDMDHENMFWYRQDPGLGLRLIYFSYDVKMKEKGDIPEGYSVSREKKERFSLILESASTNQTSMYLCASGRSSPLHFGNGTRLTVT.

Many counts were recorded for this clonotype. The chain links TRBV13 to TRBJ2-1; 7 bases map to TRBD2. The germline gives CDR1 PRHDT, CDR2 FYEKMQ (reference sequence). CDR3 size: 14 residues. Trimming took 6 bases from V and 6 from J; bases not matched to a gene: 8. The CDR3 DNA sequence: TGTGCCAGCAGAAGTTCTAGCGGCTCCAATGAGCAGTTCTTC. Amino acids: CASRSSSGSNEQFF.

This clonotype has ten or more counts. V and J are TRBV11-2 and TRBJ2-5; 9 bases agree with TRBD2. Germline V gives CDR1 SGHAT, CDR2 FQNNGV. Trimming took 2 bases from V and 5 from J; bases not matched to a gene: 3. The CDR3 has 14 amino acids. CDR3 nucleotides: TGTGCCAGCAGCTTATCTAGCGGGACGGAGACCCAGTACTTC. Protein sequence: CASSLSSGTETQYF.

This clonotype was counted at least ten times. V usage is TRBV24-1 and J usage is TRBJ1-4; 7 bases line up with TRBD1. Germline V gene sequence: CDR1 KGHDR, CDR2 SFDVKD. The CDR3 totals 15 residues. The V and J ends lost 4 bases and 2 bases, in that order; junction bases with no gene match: 3. DNA of the CDR3: TGTGCCACCAGTGACGCGGACAGGACTAATGAAAAACTGTTTTTT. It yields the protein CATSDADRTNEKLFF.